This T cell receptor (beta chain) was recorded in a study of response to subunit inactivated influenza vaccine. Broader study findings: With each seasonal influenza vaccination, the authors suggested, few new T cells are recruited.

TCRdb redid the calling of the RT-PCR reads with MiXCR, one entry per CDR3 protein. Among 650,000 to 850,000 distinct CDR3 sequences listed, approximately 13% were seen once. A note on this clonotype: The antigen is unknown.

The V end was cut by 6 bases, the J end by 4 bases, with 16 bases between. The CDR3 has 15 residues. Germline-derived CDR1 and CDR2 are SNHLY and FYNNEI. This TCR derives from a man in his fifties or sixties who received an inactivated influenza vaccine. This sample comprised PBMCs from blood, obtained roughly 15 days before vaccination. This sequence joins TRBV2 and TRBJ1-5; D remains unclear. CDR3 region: CASRYRTETNQPQHF. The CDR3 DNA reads TGTGCCAGCAGATACCGGACGGAGACAAATCAGCCCCAGCATTTT.